Sequencing of this T cell receptor (beta chain) was carried out in a study of cytomegalovirus exposure and HLA in healthy donors. Study-level results: Donors belonging to an Asian-associated ancestry cluster reportedly showed fewer N-insertions in productive TCRs than the roughly 670-donor mean, according to what a later analysis found. In a later analysis, CMV-associated beta chains were mostly HLA-associated, it appeared. Researchers counted roughly 160 TCR beta chains as cytomegalovirus-associated. Available immune exposure information was restricted to CMV serostatus only.

Germline CDR1 reads SGHRS; CDR2 reads YFSETQ. The ends lost 4 bases at V and 5 bases at J; junction bases unmatched: 7. There are 14 residues in the CDR3. The primer mix had 60 Vbeta and 13 Jbeta primers. TCRdb's table, derived via immunoSEQ multiplex PCR, lists solely in-frame clones and lacks some. In the table there are roughly 150,000 clones, 65% to 80% of which are singletons. Worth noting for this clone: Its antigen remains unidentified.

The sequenced sample consisted of PBMCs. The rearrangement joins TRBV5-1 to TRBJ2-7, with 9 bases lining up with TRBD2. The sequence was collected from a man aged 35-49 years in good health and CMV-seropositive. The CDR3 spells CASSGSGLADEQYF. The CDR3 DNA reads as TGCGCCAGCAGCGGTTCGGGACTAGCAGACGAGCAGTACTTC.